This is a list of T cell receptor beta chains from one sample in a study of OX40 agonist ivuxolimab in advanced cancers. TCRdb keeps only in-frame clones here, not all; method: immunoSEQ multiplex PCR. Of roughly 86,000 clones detected, 70% to 90% appear once; the ten largest clones hold approximately 7.4%. The material was CD4+ or CD8+ T cells sorted from blood, obtained in a trial of the OX40 agonist ivuxolimab. All receptors come from an adult with an advanced solid tumor such as melanoma, head and neck, liver or kidney cancer. The CDR3 runs from the conserved cysteine through the conserved F or W.

j_gene	v_gene	CDR3aa
TRBJ1-4	TRBV27	CASLGQGRLFF
TRBJ2-2	TRBV28	CASSLEGNRYTGELFF
TRBJ2-7	TRBV11-3	CASSLDAGTYEQYF
TRBJ2-7	TRBV15	CATSRGGHQVPGGREQYF
TRBJ1-1	TRBV11-3	CASSSSNTEAFF
TRBJ1-2	TRBV6-6	CASKTANLYGYTF
TRBJ2-5	TRBV19	CASSISALAGETQYF
TRBJ1-3	TRBV5-1	CASSLEQSGNTIYF
TRBJ2-4	TRBV27	CASSFRGQGNIQYF
TRBJ2-1	TRBV21-1	CASSKRPGGPENEQFF
TRBJ1-3	TRBV13	CASSLQGGGNTIYF
TRBJ2-7	TRBV28	CASTPGSRSYEQYF
TRBJ1-6	TRBV21-1	CASIHDTRQGYYNSPLHF
TRBJ2-7	TRBV5-4	CASSLQLAGLSYEQYF
TRBJ2-1	TRBV19	CASSISLAGIGEQFF
TRBJ2-1	TRBV19	CASSPPPLAGGPYNEQFF
TRBJ1-2	TRBV19	CASSPPDRPYGYTF
TRBJ1-1	TRBV11-3	CASSLEPNTEAFF
TRBJ1-1	TRBV7-6	CASSSAKDRQGKGHTEAFF
TRBJ2-7	TRBV9	CASSPRTDYEQYF
TRBJ2-2	TRBV7-9	CASSLTWTDSAGELFF
TRBJ2-3	TRBV7-8	CASSVLAGSGGVDTQYF
NA	TRBV28	CASSATGPTGRYEQYF
TRBJ1-4	TRBV4-1	CASSQEAVHEKLFF
TRBJ1-1	TRBV28	CASSSPYLTEAFF
TRBJ2-1	TRBV28	CASSLTGGDNEQFF
TRBJ2-7	TRBV30	CGAGDSYEQYF
TRBJ2-2	TRBV4-1	CASSQIRGQGAGELFF
TRBJ1-2	TRBV4-1	CASSQEEQINYGYTF